These T cell receptor beta chains were read from a single sample in a study of shared clonotypes between healthy human individuals. The repertoire was sequenced with immunoSEQ multiplex PCR; TCRdb's copy has only in-frame clones and lacks some. The table has some 1.4 million clones, roughly 96% seen once; the top ten hold more than 0.9%. Specimen: naive CD4+ T cells sorted from blood. These receptors all stem from a man aged 30-40 years in good health. Each CDR3 is given without its conserved first and last residue.

J gene: TRBJ2-1
V gene: TRBV11-2
CDR3 protein: ASSLLAGVNEQF

J gene: TRBJ1-5
V gene: TRBV6-6
CDR3 protein: ASSYPMDRGHQPQH

J gene: TRBJ2-2
V gene: TRBV18
CDR3 protein: ASSPLAISYAGELF

J gene: TRBJ1-4
V gene: TRBV28
CDR3 protein: ASSLVSGLGEKLF

J gene: TRBJ1-5
V gene: TRBV2
CDR3 protein: ASSGGNPSHQPQH

J gene: TRBJ2-7
V gene: TRBV4-1
CDR3 protein: ASSQPDRFEQY

J gene: TRBJ2-1
V gene: TRBV28
CDR3 protein: ASRETGATYNEQF

J gene: TRBJ1-2
V gene: TRBV5-1
CDR3 protein: ASSLEGPTYEGYT

J gene: TRBJ2-3
V gene: TRBV2
CDR3 protein: ASSSWTSPADTQY

J gene: TRBJ1-5
V gene: TRBV6-1
CDR3 protein: ASSEGSIPADGQPQH

J gene: TRBJ2-7
V gene: TRBV7-2
CDR3 protein: ASSPPLSRVSSYEQY

J gene: TRBJ2-7
V gene: TRBV13
CDR3 protein: ASSKVWTGGEQY

J gene: TRBJ2-3
V gene: TRBV6-1
CDR3 protein: ASSRNLDTQY

J gene: TRBJ1-2
V gene: TRBV7-9
CDR3 protein: ASSPGTGRNYVYGYT

J gene: TRBJ2-3
V gene: TRBV7-9
CDR3 protein: ASSLGRGHTDTQY

J gene: TRBJ1-5
V gene: TRBV28
CDR3 protein: ASSRNGQGDQPQH

J gene: TRBJ2-2
V gene: TRBV11-3
CDR3 protein: ASSPGASGELF

J gene: TRBJ1-2
V gene: TRBV6-6
CDR3 protein: ASSQALASAYGYT

J gene: TRBJ2-5
V gene: TRBV7-2
CDR3 protein: ASTPLHWKEGTQY

J gene: TRBJ2-7
V gene: TRBV9
CDR3 protein: ASSVVGGNEQY

J gene: TRBJ2-2
V gene: TRBV4-3
CDR3 protein: AIVPNTGELF

J gene: TRBJ2-1
V gene: TRBV7-8
CDR3 protein: ASSHAGGLEQF

J gene: TRBJ2-7
V gene: TRBV2
CDR3 protein: ASSVKGAFY

J gene: TRBJ2-3
V gene: TRBV5-4
CDR3 protein: ASRKGLEGTDTQY

J gene: TRBJ2-1
V gene: TRBV27
CDR3 protein: ASSLSRERFLAEQF

J gene: TRBJ1-1
V gene: TRBV27
CDR3 protein: ASSLSWQGHAF

J gene: TRBJ1-4
V gene: TRBV6-5
CDR3 protein: ASRPQGSEKLF